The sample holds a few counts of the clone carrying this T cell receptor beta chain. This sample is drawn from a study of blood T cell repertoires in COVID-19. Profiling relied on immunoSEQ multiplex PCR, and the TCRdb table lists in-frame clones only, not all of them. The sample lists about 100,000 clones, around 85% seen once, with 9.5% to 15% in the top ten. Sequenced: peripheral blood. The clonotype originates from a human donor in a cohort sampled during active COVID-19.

The CDR3: CASSHGGLNTEAFF. The CDR3 region has the DNA TGTGCCAGCAGCCATGGTGGCCTGAACACTGAAGCTTTCTTT. The chain carries TRBV3-1 (or the pseudogene TRBV3-2) and TRBJ1-1, with unresolved D. This CDR3 comprises 14 residues. V lost 3 bases and J 0 bases, leaving 8 bases between the germline ends. CDR1 is LGHDT, CDR2 YNNKEL, per germline (reference sequence).